Following are 2 T cell receptor beta chains from one sample sequenced in a study of cytomegalovirus exposure and HLA in healthy donors. The primer mix had 60 Vbeta and 13 Jbeta primers. Here immunoSEQ multiplex PCR was the method, and the copy in TCRdb shows in-frame clones only, minus some. The listing records some 40,000 clones. Sequencing was done on a sample of PBMCs. The receptors were gathered from a human donor in good health.

The chain employs TRBV28 and TRBJ2-7, with D perhaps matching TRBD1 (5 bases). Germline V lookup: CDR1 MDHEN, CDR2 SYDVKM. Trimming took off 3 bases at V and 7 bases at J, with 19 bases between the two ends. This CDR3 spans 15 amino acids. This CDR3 reads CASSFTTEVPPEQYF. The CDR3 DNA is TGTGCCAGCAGTTTTACGACAGAGGTTCCCCCTGAGCAGTACTTC.

The chain links TRBV18 to TRBJ1-4; D unresolved. The CDR3 contains 14 residues. Germline CDR1 is KGHSH and CDR2 is LQKENI. V lost 2 bases, J lost 5 bases, and 9 bases lay in between. CDR3: CASSPSGKNEKLFF. DNA for the CDR3: TGTGCCAGCTCACCAAGCGGGAAGAATGAAAAACTGTTTTTT.